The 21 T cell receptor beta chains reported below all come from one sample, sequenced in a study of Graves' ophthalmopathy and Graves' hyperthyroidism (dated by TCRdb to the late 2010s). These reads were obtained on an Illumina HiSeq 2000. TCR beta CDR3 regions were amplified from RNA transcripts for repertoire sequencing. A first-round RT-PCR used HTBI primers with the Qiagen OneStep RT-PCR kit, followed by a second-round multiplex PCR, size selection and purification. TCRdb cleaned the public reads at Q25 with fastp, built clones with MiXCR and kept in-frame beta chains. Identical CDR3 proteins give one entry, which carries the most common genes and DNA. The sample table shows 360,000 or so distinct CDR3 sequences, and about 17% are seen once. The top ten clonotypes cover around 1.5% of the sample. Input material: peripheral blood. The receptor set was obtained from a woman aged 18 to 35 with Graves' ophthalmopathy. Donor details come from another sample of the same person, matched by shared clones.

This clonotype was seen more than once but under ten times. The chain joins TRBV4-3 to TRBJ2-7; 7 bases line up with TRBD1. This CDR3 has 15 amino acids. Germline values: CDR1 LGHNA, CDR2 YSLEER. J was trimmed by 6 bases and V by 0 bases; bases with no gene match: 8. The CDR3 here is CASSQESLTGVEQYF. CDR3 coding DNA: TGCGCCAGCAGCCAAGAGTCCCTAACAGGGGTCGAGCAGTACTTC.

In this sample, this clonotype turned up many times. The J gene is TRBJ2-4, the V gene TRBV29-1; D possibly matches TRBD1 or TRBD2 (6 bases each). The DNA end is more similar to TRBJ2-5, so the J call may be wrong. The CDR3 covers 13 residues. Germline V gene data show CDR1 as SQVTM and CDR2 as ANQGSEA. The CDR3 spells CSVVSLGGSTQYF. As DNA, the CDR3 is TGCAGCGTTGTGTCCCTGGGGGGCTCGACCCAGTACTTC.

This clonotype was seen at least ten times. The CDR3 protein is CASSYEWSDPMNTEAFF. DNA for the CDR3: TGTGCCAGCAGTTACGAATGGAGCGACCCCATGAACACTGAAGCTTTCTTT. The genes are TRBV6-5 and TRBJ1-1, with D unresolved. There are 17 residues in the CDR3. Germline V gene sequence: CDR1 MNHEY, CDR2 SVGAGI. The V end lost 2 bases, the J end lost 0 bases, and 16 bases lay between the germline ends.

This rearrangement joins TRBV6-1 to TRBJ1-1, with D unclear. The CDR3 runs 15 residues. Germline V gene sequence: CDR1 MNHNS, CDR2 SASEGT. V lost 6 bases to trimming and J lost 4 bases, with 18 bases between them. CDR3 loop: CASSGLVGILTEAFF. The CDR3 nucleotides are TGTGCCAGCAGCGGCCTCGTGGGGATTCTCACTGAAGCTTTCTTT.

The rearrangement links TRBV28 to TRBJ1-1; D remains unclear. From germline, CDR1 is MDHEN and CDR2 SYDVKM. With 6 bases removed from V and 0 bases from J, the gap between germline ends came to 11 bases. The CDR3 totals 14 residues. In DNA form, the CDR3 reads TGTGCCAGCAGCTCCCCCGGTGTGAACACTGAAGCTTTCTTT. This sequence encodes CASSSPGVNTEAFF.

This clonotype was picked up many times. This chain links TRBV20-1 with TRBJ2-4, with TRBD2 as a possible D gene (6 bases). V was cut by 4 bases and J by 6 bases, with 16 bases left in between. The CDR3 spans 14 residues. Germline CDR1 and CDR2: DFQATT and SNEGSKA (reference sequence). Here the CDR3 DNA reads TGCAGTGCTACACCGGGACTGGGGGGAAACATTCAGTACTTC. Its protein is CSATPGLGGNIQYF.

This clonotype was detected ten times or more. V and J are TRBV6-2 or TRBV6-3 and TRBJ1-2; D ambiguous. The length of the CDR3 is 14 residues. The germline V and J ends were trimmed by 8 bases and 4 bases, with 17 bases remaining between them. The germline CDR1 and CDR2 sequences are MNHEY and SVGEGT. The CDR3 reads CASGEIQLIYGYTF. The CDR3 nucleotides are TGTGCCAGCGGAGAGATACAGCTAATCTATGGCTACACCTTC.

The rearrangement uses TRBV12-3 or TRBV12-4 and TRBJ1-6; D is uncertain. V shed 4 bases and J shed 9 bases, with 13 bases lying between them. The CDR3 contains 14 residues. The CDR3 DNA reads TGTGCCAGCAGTTACGGGCAGCCTGGTTCACCCCTCCACTTT. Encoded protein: CASSYGQPGSPLHF.

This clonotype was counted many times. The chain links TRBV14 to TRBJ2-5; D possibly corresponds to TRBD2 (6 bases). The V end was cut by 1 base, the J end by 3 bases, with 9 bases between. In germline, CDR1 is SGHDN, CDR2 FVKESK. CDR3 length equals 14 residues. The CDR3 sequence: CASSQGSSEETQYF. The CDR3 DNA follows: TGTGCCAGCAGCCAAGGCTCTAGCGAAGAGACCCAGTACTTC.

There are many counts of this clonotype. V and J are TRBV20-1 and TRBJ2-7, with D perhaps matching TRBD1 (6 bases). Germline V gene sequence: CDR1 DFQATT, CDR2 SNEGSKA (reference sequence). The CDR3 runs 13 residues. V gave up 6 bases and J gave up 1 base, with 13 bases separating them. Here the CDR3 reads CSAWDTLSYEQYF. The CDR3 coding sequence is TGCAGTGCCTGGGACACGCTGTCCTACGAGCAGTACTTC.

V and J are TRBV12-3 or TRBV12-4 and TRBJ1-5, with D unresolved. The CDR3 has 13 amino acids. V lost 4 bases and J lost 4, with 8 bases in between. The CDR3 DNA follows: TGTGCCAGCAGTTATAAAAATAATCAGCCCCAGCATTTT. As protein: CASSYKNNQPQHF.

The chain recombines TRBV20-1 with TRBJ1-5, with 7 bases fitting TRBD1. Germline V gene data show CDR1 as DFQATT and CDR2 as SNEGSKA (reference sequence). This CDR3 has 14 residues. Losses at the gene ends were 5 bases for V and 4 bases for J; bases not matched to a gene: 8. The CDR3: CSARRQGRNQPQHF. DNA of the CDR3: TGCAGTGCTCGTCGACAGGGTCGAAATCAGCCCCAGCATTTT.

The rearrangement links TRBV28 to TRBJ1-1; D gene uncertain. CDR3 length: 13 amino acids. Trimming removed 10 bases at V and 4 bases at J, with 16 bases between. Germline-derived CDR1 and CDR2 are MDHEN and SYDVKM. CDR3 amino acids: CATLSSGLTEAFF. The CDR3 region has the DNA TGTGCCACCCTAAGTTCCGGACTCACTGAAGCTTTCTTT.

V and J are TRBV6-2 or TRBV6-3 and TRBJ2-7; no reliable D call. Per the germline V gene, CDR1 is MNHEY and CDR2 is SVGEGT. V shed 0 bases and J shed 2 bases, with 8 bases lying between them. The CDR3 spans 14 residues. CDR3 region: CASSYSLATYEQYF. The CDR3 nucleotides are TGTGCCAGCAGTTACTCGCTCGCAACCTACGAGCAGTACTTC.

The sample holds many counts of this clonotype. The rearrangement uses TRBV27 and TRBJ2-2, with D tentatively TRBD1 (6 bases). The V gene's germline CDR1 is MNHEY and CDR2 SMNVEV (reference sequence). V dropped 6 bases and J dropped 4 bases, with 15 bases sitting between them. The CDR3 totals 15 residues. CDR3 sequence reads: CASRSSRRGTGELFF. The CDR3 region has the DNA TGTGCCAGCAGATCCTCTCGCAGGGGCACCGGGGAGCTGTTTTTT.

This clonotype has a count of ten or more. CDR3 sequence reads: CSARDRGGNYNEQFF. For the CDR3, the DNA is TGCAGTGCTAGAGATCGTGGGGGAAACTACAATGAGCAGTTCTTC. The chain links TRBV20-1 to TRBJ2-1; D is perhaps TRBD1 or TRBD2 (5 bases each). CDR1 DFQATT and CDR2 SNEGSKA come from the germline V gene (reference sequence). The CDR3 spans 15 residues. V was trimmed by 0 bases and J by 3 bases, leaving 12 bases between them.

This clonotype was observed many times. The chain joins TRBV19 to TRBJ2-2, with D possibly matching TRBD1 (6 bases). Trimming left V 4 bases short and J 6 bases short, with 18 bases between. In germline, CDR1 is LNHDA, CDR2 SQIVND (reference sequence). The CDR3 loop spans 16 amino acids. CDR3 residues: CASSRATGNFAGELFF. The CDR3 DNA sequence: TGTGCCAGTAGTAGGGCCACAGGGAATTTCGCCGGGGAGCTGTTTTTT.

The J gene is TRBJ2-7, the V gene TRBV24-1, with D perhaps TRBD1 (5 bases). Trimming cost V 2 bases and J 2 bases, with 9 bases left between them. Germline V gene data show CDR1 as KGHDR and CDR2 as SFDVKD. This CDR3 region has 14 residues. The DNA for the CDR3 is TGTGCCACCAGTGATTCAGGGCCCCCCTACGAGCAGTACTTC. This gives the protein CATSDSGPPYEQYF.

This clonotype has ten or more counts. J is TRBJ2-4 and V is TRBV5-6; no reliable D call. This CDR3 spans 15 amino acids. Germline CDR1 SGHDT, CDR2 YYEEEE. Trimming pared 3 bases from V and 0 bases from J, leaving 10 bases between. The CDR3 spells CASSWAGLAKNIQYF. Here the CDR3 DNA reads TGTGCCAGCAGCTGGGCCGGGCTAGCCAAAAACATTCAGTACTTC.

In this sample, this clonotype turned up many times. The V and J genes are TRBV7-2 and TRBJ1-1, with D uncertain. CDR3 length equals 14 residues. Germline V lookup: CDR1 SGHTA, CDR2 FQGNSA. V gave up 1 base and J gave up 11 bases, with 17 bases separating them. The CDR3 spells CASSLDPGHRGAFF. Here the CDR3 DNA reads TGTGCCAGCAGCTTAGATCCGGGCCACCGAGGGGCTTTCTTT.

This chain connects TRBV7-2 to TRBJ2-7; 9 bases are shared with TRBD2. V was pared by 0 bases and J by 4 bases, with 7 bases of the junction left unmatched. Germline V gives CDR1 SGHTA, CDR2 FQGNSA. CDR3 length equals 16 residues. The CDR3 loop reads CASSLASSGNGYEQYF. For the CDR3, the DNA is TGTGCCAGCAGCTTAGCGTCTAGCGGGAACGGTTACGAGCAGTACTTC.